One and the same sample provided the 5 T cell receptor beta chains below, sequenced in a study of T cell repertoires in cytomegalovirus infection. Using its own MiXCR run on the reads, TCRdb lists one record per CDR3 protein. The sample lists roughly 190,000 distinct CDR3 sequences, 9.5% seen once, with approximately 4.3% in the top ten. Sequences were obtained from PBMCs. These receptors were taken from a human donor in good health (CMV status not recorded). Some clones in this sample may be carry-over from other donors' samples.

The chain combines TRBV29-1 with TRBJ1-1; unclear D gene. The CDR3 length is 15 residues. CDR1 and CDR2 from the germline V gene are SQVTM and ANQGSEA. Trimming pared 6 bases from V and 0 bases from J, leaving 17 bases between. In nucleotides, the CDR3 is TGCAGCGTGGTGTATTGGGCAGGAGTGAACACTGAAGCTTTCTTT. This translates into CSVVYWAGVNTEAFF.

This clonotype has more than one count but fewer than ten. The chain recombines TRBV7-2 with TRBJ2-2; D is ambiguous. Trimming pared 5 bases from V and 1 base from J, leaving 8 bases between. This CDR3 has 14 amino acids. Germline CDR1 SGHTA, CDR2 FQGNSA. The CDR3 nucleotides are TGTGCCAGCAGCCAGGTCGAGAACACCGGGGAGCTGTTTTTT. This gives the protein CASSQVENTGELFF.

This sequence joins TRBV15 and TRBJ2-7; no reliable D call. V gave up 1 base and J gave up 2 bases, with 6 bases separating them. The V gene's germline CDR1 is LNHNV and CDR2 YYDKDF (reference sequence). The CDR3 is 13 amino acids. This CDR3 reads CATSRALTYEQYF. CDR3 DNA: TGTGCCACCAGCAGAGCCTTAACCTACGAGCAGTACTTC. The entire variable domain, with the rest obtained from reference TRBV15 and TRBJ2-7, is as follows: DAMVIQNPRYQVTQFGKPVTLSCSQTLNHNVMYWYQQKSSQAPKLLFHYYDKDFNNEADTPDNFQSRRPNTSFCFLDIRSPGLGDTAMYLCATSRALTYEQYFGPGTRLTVT.

The sample holds a few counts of this clonotype. The J gene is TRBJ2-2, the V gene TRBV7-9; D possibly corresponds to TRBD2 (5 bases). There are 12 residues in the CDR3. Germline V gene data show CDR1 as SEHNR and CDR2 as FQNEAQ (reference sequence). The V gene lost 7 bases and the J gene lost 5 bases, with 8 bases spanning the gap. CDR3 sequence: CASTTGTGELFF. The CDR3 DNA follows: TGTGCCAGCACCACGGGAACCGGGGAGCTGTTTTTT.

This clonotype was counted ten times or more. The chain employs TRBV5-5 and TRBJ2-5; 7 nucleotides align to TRBD1. The CDR3 extends over 15 amino acids. Trimming at V came to 4 bases and at J to 5 bases, leaving 11 bases not matched to a gene. The V gene's germline CDR1 is SGHKS and CDR2 YYEKEE (reference sequence). The CDR3 spells CASSQTGMGGETQYF. CDR3 bases: TGTGCCAGCAGCCAGACAGGGATGGGTGGCGAGACCCAGTACTTC.